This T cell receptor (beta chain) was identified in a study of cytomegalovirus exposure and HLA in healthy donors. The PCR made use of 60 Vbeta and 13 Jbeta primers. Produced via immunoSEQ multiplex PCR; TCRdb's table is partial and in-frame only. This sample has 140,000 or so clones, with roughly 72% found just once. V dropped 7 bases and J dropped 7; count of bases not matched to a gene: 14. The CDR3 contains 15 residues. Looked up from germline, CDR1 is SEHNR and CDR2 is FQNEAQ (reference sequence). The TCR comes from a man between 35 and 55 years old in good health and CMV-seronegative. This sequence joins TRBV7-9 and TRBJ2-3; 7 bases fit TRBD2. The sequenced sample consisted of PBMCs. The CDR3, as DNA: TGTGCCAGCACCCAGCTTAGCGGGCCAAGAAATACGCAGTATTTT. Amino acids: CASTQLSGPRNTQYF.